The source of this TCR beta chain is a study of T cell clonality in common variable immunodeficiency. The CDR3 sequence is 15 residues long. From germline, CDR1 is SGHTA and CDR2 FQGNSA. V was clipped by 5 bases and J by 2 bases; unmatched bases: 9. Assay: immunoSEQ multiplex PCR; the TCRdb copy retains only in-frame clones and omits some. The sample offers roughly 70,000 clones and no singletons, the top ten holding 1.5% to 2%. This clone has a count of ten or more. The CDR3 goes on 3 residues after the read ends, and that part is filled in from the germline J gene. The genes are TRBV7-2 and TRBJ2-7; 7 bases agree with TRBD1. Sequencing was performed on peripheral blood mononuclear cells. The receptor was derived from a person aged 18 to 75 in good health. CDR3 DNA, as far as it was read: TGTGCCAGCAGCCAGCATGACAGGGTCCCCTACGAG. This translates into CASSQHDRVPYE. From start to end, the CDR3 is CASSQHDRVPYEQYF.